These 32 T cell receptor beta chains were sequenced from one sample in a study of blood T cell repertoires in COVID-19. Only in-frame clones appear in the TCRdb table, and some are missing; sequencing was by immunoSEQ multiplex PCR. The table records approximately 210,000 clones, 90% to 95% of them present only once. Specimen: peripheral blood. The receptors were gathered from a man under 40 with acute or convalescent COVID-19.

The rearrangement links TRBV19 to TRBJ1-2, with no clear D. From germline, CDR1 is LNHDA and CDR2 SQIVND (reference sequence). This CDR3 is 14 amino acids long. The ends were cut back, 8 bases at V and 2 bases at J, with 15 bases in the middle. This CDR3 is CASCRESSNYGYTF. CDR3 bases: TGTGCCAGTTGTCGGGAATCGTCAAACTATGGCTACACCTTC.

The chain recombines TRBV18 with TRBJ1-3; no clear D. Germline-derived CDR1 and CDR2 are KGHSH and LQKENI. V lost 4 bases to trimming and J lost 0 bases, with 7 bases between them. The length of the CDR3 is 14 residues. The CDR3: CASSLADSGNTIYF. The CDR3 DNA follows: TGTGCCAGCTCACTGGCAGACTCTGGAAACACCATATATTTT.

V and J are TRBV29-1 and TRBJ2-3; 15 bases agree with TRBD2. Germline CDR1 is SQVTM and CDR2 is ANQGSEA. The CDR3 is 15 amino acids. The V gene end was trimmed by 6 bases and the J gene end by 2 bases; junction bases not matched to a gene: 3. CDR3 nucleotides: TGCAGCGTCGGGACTAGCGGGGGGTACACAGATACGCAGTATTTT. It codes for CSVGTSGGYTDTQYF.

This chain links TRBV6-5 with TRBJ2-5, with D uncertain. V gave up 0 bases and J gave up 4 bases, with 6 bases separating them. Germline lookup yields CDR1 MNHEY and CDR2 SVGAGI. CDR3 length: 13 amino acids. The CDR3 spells CASSYSIRETQYF. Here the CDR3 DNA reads TGTGCCAGCAGTTACTCGATTAGAGAGACCCAGTACTTC.

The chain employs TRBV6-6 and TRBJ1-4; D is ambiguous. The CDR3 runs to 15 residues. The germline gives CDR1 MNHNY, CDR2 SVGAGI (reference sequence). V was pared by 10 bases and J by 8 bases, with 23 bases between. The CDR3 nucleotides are TGTGCCACCGCCGAGGGCCACCGCGTCCAGGAAAAACTGTTTTTT. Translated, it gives CATAEGHRVQEKLFF.

The CDR3, as DNA: TGTGCCAGCAGCCGAGGACAGCGGGGCTACACCTTC. It specifies CASSRGQRGYTF. The rearrangement links TRBV3-1 (or the pseudogene TRBV3-2) to TRBJ1-2, with a possible D match to TRBD1 (6 bases). V lost 4 bases and J lost 8, with 11 bases in between. The germline V gene encodes CDR1 LGHDT and CDR2 YNNKEL (reference sequence). This CDR3 spans 12 amino acids.

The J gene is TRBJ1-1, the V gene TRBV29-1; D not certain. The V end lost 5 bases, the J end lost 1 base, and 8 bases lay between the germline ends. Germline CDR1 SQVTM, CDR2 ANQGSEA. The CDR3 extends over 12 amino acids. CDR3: CSVPTPNTEAFF. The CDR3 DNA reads TGCAGCGTTCCGACTCCGAACACTGAAGCTTTCTTT.

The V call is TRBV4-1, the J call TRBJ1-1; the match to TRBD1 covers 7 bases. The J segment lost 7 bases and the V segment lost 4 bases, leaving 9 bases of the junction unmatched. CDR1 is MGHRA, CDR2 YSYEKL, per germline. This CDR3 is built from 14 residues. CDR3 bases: TGCGCCAGCAGCCCCGGGACAGAGAGTTATGAAGCTTTCTTT. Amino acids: CASSPGTESYEAFF.

The CDR3 loop is CAWKTDRDPLLPQHF. CDR3 DNA: TGTGCCTGGAAAACGGACAGGGATCCTCTTTTGCCCCAGCATTTT. The genes are TRBV30 and TRBJ1-5; 8 nucleotides match TRBD1. The CDR3 contains 15 residues. Germline V lookup: CDR1 GTSNPN, CDR2 SVGIG (reference sequence). The trim removed 4 bases at V and 9 bases at J, leaving 14 bases unmatched.

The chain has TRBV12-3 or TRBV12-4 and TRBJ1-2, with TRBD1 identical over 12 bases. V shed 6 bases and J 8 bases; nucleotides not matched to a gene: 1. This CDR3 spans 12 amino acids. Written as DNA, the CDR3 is TGTGCCAGCAGGGGGACAGGGGGCGGCTACACCTTC. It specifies CASRGTGGGYTF.

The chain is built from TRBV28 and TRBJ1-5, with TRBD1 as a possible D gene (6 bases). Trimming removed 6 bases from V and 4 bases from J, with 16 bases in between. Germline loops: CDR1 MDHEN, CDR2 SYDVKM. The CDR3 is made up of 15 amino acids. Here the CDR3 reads CASRSQGGVNQPQHF. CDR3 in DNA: TGTGCCAGCAGAAGTCAAGGGGGAGTTAATCAGCCCCAGCATTTT.

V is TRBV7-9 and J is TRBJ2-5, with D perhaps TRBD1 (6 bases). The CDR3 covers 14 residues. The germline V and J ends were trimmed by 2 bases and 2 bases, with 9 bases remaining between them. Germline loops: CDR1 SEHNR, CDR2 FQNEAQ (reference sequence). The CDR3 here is CASSLSTGQETQYF. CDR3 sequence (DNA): TGTGCCAGCAGCTTAAGTACAGGGCAAGAGACCCAGTACTTC.

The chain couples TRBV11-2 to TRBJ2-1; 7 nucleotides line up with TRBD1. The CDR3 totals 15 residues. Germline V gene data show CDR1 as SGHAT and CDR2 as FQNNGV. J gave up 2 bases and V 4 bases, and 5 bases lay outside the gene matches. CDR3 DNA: TGTGCCAGCAGCTATAACAGGGGAGCCTACAATGAGCAGTTCTTC. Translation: CASSYNRGAYNEQFF. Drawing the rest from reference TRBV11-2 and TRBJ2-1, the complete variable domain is EAGVAQSPRYKIIEKRQSVAFWCNPISGHATLYWYQQILGQGPKLLIQFQNNGVVDDSQLPKDRFSAERLKGVDSTLKIQPAKLEDSAVYLCASSYNRGAYNEQFFGPGTRLTVL.

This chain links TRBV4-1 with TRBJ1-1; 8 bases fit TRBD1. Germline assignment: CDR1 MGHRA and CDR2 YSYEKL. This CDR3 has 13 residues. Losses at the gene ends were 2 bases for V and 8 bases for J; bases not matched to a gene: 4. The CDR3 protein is CASSQRTGSEAFF. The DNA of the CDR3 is TGCGCCAGCAGCCAACGGACAGGGAGCGAAGCTTTCTTT.

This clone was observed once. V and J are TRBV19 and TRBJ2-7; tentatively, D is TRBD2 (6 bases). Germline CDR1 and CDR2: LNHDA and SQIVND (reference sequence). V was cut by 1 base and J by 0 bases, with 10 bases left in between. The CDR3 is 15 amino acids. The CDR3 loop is CASSIVSGPSYEQYF. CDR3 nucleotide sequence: TGTGCCAGTAGTATAGTTAGCGGACCCTCCTACGAGCAGTACTTC.

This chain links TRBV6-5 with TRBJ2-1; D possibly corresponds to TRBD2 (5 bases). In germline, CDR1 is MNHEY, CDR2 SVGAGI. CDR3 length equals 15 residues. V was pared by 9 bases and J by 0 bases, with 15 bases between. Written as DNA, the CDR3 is TGTGCCAGTCCTCCTTCGGGGAGCTCCTACAATGAGCAGTTCTTC. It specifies CASPPSGSSYNEQFF.

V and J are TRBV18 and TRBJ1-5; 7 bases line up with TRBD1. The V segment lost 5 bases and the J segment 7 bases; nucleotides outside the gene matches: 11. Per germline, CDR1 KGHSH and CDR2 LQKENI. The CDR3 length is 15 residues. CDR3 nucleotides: TGTGCCAGCTCATCCACAGGGGCGCGAGGGCAGCCCCAGCATTTT. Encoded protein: CASSSTGARGQPQHF.

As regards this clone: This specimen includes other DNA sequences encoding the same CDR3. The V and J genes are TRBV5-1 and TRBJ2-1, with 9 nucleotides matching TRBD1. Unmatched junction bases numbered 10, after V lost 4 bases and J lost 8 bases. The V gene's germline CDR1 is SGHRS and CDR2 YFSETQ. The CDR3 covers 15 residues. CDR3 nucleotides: TGCGCCAGCAGCGCCCGGACAGGGGTTGGCGATGAGCAGTTCTTC. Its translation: CASSARTGVGDEQFF.

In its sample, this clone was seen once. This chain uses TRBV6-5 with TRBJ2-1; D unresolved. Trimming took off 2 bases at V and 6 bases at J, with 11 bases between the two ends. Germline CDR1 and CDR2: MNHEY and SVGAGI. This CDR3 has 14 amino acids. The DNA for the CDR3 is TGTGCCAGCAGTTACAGTCTGAACGGCAATGAGCAGTTCTTC. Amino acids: CASSYSLNGNEQFF.

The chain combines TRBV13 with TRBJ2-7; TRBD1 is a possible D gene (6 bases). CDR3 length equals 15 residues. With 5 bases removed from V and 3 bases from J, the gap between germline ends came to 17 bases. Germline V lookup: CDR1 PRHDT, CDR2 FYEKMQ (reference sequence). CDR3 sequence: CASSRRQAILYEQYF. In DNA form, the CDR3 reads TGTGCCAGCAGCCGTCGACAGGCGATACTCTACGAGCAGTACTTC. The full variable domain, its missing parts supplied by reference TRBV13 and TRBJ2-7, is AAGVIQSPRHLIKEKRETATLKCYPIPRHDTVYWYQQGPGQDPQFLISFYEKMQSDKGSIPDRFSAQQFSDYHSELNMSSLELGDSALYFCASSRRQAILYEQYFGPGTRLTVT.

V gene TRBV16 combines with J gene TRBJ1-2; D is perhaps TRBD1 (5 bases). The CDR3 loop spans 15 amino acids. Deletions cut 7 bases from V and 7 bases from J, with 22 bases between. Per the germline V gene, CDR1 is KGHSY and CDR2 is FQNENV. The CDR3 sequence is CASTNLGTEGLGYTF. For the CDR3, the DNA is TGTGCCAGCACCAACCTTGGGACGGAGGGCCTTGGCTACACCTTC.

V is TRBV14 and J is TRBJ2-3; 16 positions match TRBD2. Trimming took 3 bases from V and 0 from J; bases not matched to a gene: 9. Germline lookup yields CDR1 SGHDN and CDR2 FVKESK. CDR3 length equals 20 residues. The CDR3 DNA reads TGTGCCAGCAGCCAGCGCCCACCGGGACTAGCGGGAGGGAGCACAGATACGCAGTATTTT. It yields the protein CASSQRPPGLAGGSTDTQYF.

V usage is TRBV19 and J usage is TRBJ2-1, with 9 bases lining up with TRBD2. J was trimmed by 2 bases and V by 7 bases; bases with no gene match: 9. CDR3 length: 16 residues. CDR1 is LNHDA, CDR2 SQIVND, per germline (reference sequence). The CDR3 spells CASMPLSGRPYNEQFF. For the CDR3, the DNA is TGTGCCAGTATGCCCCTTAGCGGGAGACCCTACAATGAGCAGTTCTTC.

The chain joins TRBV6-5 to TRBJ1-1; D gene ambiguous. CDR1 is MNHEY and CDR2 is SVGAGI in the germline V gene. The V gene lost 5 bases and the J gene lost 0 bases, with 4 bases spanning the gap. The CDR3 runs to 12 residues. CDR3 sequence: CASSTMNTEAFF. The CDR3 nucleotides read TGTGCCAGCAGTACTATGAACACTGAAGCTTTCTTT.

CDR3 protein: CASSLNGLANRLGYEQYF. The DNA for the CDR3 is TGTGCCAGCAGCTTGAACGGACTAGCGAACCGTCTGGGCTACGAGCAGTACTTC. V is TRBV11-2 and J is TRBJ2-7; 9 positions match TRBD2. Germline V CDR1 and CDR2: SGHAT, FQNNGV. The CDR3 runs to 18 residues. The V segment lost 3 bases and the J segment 3 bases; nucleotides outside the gene matches: 15.

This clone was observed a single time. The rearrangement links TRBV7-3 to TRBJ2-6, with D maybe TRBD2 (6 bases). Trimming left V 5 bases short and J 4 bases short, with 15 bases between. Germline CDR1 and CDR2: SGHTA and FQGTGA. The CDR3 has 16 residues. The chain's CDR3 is CASSHRGGTGANVLTF. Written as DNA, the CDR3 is TGTGCCAGCAGCCATAGGGGCGGGACGGGGGCCAACGTCCTGACTTTC.

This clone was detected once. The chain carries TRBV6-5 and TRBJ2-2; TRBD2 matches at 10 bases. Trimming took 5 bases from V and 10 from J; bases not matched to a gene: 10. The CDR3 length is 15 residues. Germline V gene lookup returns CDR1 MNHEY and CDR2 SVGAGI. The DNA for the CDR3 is TGTGCCAGCAGTCTAAGGACTAGCGGAAATTCGGAGCTGTTTTTT. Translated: CASSLRTSGNSELFF.

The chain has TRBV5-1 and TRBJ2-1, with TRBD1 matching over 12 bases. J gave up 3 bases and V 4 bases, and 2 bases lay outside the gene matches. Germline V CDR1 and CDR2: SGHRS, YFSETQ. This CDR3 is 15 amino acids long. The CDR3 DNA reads TGCGCCAGCAGCGGGACAGGGGGCAGCTACAATGAGCAGTTCTTC. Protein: CASSGTGGSYNEQFF.

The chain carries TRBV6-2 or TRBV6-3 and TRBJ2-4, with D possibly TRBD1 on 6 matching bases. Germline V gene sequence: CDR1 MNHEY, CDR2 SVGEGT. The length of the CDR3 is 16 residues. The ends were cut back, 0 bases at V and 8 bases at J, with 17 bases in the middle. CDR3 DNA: TGTGCCAGCAGTTACTCGAGGACACCGGGGACATACATTCAGTACTTC. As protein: CASSYSRTPGTYIQYF.

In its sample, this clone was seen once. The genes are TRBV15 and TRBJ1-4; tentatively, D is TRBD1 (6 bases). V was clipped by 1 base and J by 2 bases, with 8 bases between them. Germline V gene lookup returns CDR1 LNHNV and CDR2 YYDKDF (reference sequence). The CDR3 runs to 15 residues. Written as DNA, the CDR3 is TGTGCCACCAGCAGAGGGGGGGGCACTAATGAAAAACTGTTTTTT. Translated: CATSRGGGTNEKLFF.

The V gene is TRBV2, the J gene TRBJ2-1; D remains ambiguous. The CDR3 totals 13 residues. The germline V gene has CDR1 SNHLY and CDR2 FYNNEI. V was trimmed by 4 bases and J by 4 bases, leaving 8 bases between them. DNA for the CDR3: TGTGCCAGCAGTGTGGGCAGGTACAATGAGCAGTTCTTC. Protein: CASSVGRYNEQFF.

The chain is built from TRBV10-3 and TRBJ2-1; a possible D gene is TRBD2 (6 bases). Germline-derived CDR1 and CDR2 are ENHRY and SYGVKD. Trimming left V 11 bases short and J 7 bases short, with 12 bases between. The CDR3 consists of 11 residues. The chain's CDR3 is CAAARGNEQFF. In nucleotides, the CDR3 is TGTGCCGCCGCCCGGGGGAATGAGCAGTTCTTC.